One and the same sample provided the 27 T cell receptor beta chains below, sequenced in a study of shared clonotypes between healthy human individuals. Sequenced by immunoSEQ multiplex PCR; TCRdb stores in-frame clones only, minus some. The sample includes some 2 million clones, about 95% seen only once; the top ten take more than 0.95%. Terminally differentiated effector memory CD45RA+ cells were excluded from the naive CD8 cells, which were CD45RO-negative and positively selected for CCR7. What was sequenced was naive CD8+ T cells sorted from blood. The source is a man aged 18 to 30 in good health.

The genes are TRBV11-1 and TRBJ1-2, with D perhaps TRBD1 (5 bases). The V end lost 5 bases, the J end lost 3 bases, and 16 bases lay between the germline ends. This CDR3 comprises 15 residues. Germline V lookup: CDR1 SGHAT, CDR2 FQDESV (reference sequence). This CDR3 is CASSPPSGPYYGYTF. CDR3 DNA: TGTGCCAGCAGCCCACCCTCAGGGCCCTACTATGGCTACACCTTC.

In this sample, this clone turned up a few times. The CDR3 spells CAWEYLGTGELFF. CDR3 sequence (DNA): TGTGCCTGGGAGTACCTAGGCACCGGGGAGCTGTTTTTT. This chain joins TRBV30 and TRBJ2-2, with D uncertain. Trimming left V 5 bases short and J 4 bases short, with 11 bases between. CDR1 GTSNPN and CDR2 SVGIG come from the germline V gene (reference sequence). The CDR3 length is 13 residues.

The V and J genes are TRBV29-1 and TRBJ2-7, with a weak D call TRBD2 (5 bases). Deletions cut 6 bases from V and 2 bases from J, with 14 bases between. CDR3 length: 13 amino acids. Germline V gene lookup returns CDR1 SQVTM and CDR2 ANQGSEA. CDR3 sequence: CSVPGSGAYEQYF. CDR3 DNA sequence: TGCAGCGTACCGGGGAGCGGCGCCTACGAGCAGTACTTC.

V is TRBV30 and J is TRBJ1-1; D is unclear. The V end was cut by 1 base, the J end by 6 bases, with 15 bases between. CDR3 size: 14 residues. From germline, CDR1 is GTSNPN and CDR2 SVGIG (reference sequence). The CDR3 DNA reads TGTGCCTGGAGTGAGGTAAGCATCACCGCTGAAGCTTTCTTT. This sequence encodes CAWSEVSITAEAFF.

The rearrangement joins TRBV7-9 to TRBJ2-7; 7 bases align to TRBD2. Germline V gives CDR1 SEHNR, CDR2 FQNEAQ (reference sequence). The CDR3 runs to 14 residues. The V segment lost 4 bases and the J segment 5 bases; nucleotides outside the gene matches: 8. The CDR3 DNA reads as TGTGCCAGCAGCTGGGCGGGAGAAGATAACGAGCAGTACTTC. It translates to CASSWAGEDNEQYF. Based on the CDR3 plus reference TRBV7-9 and TRBJ2-7, the full variable domain is DTGVSQNPRHKITKRGQNVTFRCDPISEHNRLYWYRQTLGQGPEFLTYFQNEAQLEKSRLLSDRFSAERPKGSFSTLEIQRTEQGDSAMYLCASSWAGEDNEQYFGPGTRLTVT.

The rearrangement links TRBV9 to TRBJ2-7; 11 bases match TRBD2. The germline V gene encodes CDR1 SGDLS and CDR2 YYNGEE. This CDR3 is 14 amino acids long. The V segment lost 5 bases and the J segment 4 bases; nucleotides outside the gene matches: 5. CDR3 sequence (DNA): TGTGCCAGCAGTCCCGCTAGCGGGAGGTACGAGCAGTACTTC. Protein sequence: CASSPASGRYEQYF. The whole variable domain, filled in from reference TRBV9 and TRBJ2-7, reads DSGVTQTPKHLITATGQRVTLRCSPRSGDLSVYWYQQSLDQGLQFLIQYYNGEERAKGNILERFSAQQFPDLHSELNLSSLELGDSALYFCASSPASGRYEQYFGPGTRLTVT.

Comments on this clone: In the same sample, other DNA sequences code for this CDR3. The CDR3 reads CASSHPGTGEETQYF. The CDR3 nucleotides read TGCGCCAGCAGCCACCCCGGGACAGGGGAAGAGACCCAGTACTTC. J is TRBJ2-5 and V is TRBV4-1, with 10 bases aligning to TRBD1. V lost 3 bases to trimming and J lost 3 bases; unmatched junction nucleotides: 4. This CDR3 has 15 amino acids. The germline V gene encodes CDR1 MGHRA and CDR2 YSYEKL.

The CDR3 protein is CASSWVPALNTEAFF. The CDR3 DNA sequence: TGTGCCAGCAGTTGGGTACCGGCCTTGAACACTGAAGCTTTCTTT. This chain connects TRBV6-5 to TRBJ1-1; D call uncertain. The germline V and J ends were trimmed by 4 bases and 0 bases, with 12 bases remaining between them. Germline lookup yields CDR1 MNHEY and CDR2 SVGAGI. The CDR3 is made up of 15 amino acids.

In this sample, this clone turned up once. V and J are TRBV19 and TRBJ2-7; 8 nucleotides agree with TRBD1. CDR3 length equals 14 residues. The trim removed 4 bases at V and 4 bases at J, leaving 6 bases unmatched. From germline, CDR1 is LNHDA and CDR2 SQIVND (reference sequence). For the CDR3, the DNA is TGTGCCAGTAGTAACAGGGGGGCCCTATACGAGCAGTACTTC. Protein sequence: CASSNRGALYEQYF.

As to this clone: The same CDR3 can be traced to other DNA sequences in this sample. The chain joins TRBV7-9 to TRBJ2-2; unclear D gene. In germline, CDR1 is SEHNR, CDR2 FQNEAQ (reference sequence). CDR3 length: 14 residues. V was pared by 5 bases and J by 3 bases, with 10 bases between. The CDR3 loop reads CASSLIGDTGELFF. The DNA for the CDR3 is TGTGCCAGCAGCCTCATTGGGGACACCGGGGAGCTGTTTTTT.

This rearrangement joins TRBV6-6 to TRBJ1-1; D unclear. V dropped 2 bases and J dropped 8 bases, with 21 bases sitting between them. Germline CDR1 is MNHNY and CDR2 is SVGAGI (reference sequence). This CDR3 spans 16 amino acids. The chain's CDR3 is CASSYPPAVPPWEAFF. The CDR3 DNA follows: TGTGCCAGCAGTTACCCACCCGCGGTCCCCCCGTGGGAAGCTTTCTTT.

Comments on this clone: The sample holds other DNA sequences that translate to the same CDR3. The chain is built from TRBV28 and TRBJ2-1; tentatively, D is TRBD2 (5 bases). V lost 2 bases and J 1 base, leaving 6 bases between the germline ends. Germline CDR1 reads MDHEN; CDR2 reads SYDVKM. CDR3 size: 14 residues. The CDR3: CASSLRTSYNEQFF. As DNA, the CDR3 is TGTGCCAGCAGTTTACGGACTTCCTACAATGAGCAGTTCTTC.

CDR3: CASSPGQEMNTEAFF. The CDR3 DNA is TGTGCCAGCTCTCCAGGGCAGGAGATGAACACTGAAGCTTTCTTT. The chain combines TRBV18 with TRBJ1-1; maybe TRBD1 (5 bases). V shed 6 bases and J shed 0 bases, with 14 bases lying between them. CDR3 size: 15 residues. From germline, CDR1 is KGHSH and CDR2 LQKENI.

The chain combines TRBV4-3 with TRBJ2-3; D gene unclear. The V gene lost 0 bases and the J gene lost 8 bases, with 15 bases spanning the gap. Germline assignment: CDR1 LGHNA and CDR2 YSLEER. CDR3 length: 15 amino acids. CDR3 coding DNA: TGCGCCAGCAGCCAAGATCAGGAAGGAGAAGGTACGCAGTATTTT. Translating gives CASSQDQEGEGTQYF.

This chain uses TRBV27 with TRBJ2-1; D not certain. V was shortened by 2 bases and J by 6 bases, with 11 bases between the two germline ends. The length of the CDR3 is 14 residues. Germline V gives CDR1 MNHEY, CDR2 SMNVEV (reference sequence). The CDR3 sequence is CASSLALWGNEQFF. The CDR3 region has the DNA TGTGCCAGCAGTTTAGCCTTGTGGGGCAATGAGCAGTTCTTC.

The chain couples TRBV27 to TRBJ2-3; 7 bases fit TRBD1. Germline lookup yields CDR1 MNHEY and CDR2 SMNVEV (reference sequence). This CDR3 contains 14 residues. V shed 5 bases and J 10 bases; nucleotides not matched to a gene: 12. This CDR3 reads CASSPPRGLWPQYF. In DNA, the CDR3 is TGTGCCAGCAGTCCCCCCAGGGGGTTGTGGCCGCAGTATTTT.

The chain combines TRBV5-1 with TRBJ1-5, with unresolved D. Trimming took off 5 bases at V and 0 bases at J, with 6 bases between the two ends. The CDR3 loop spans 13 amino acids. Germline-derived CDR1 and CDR2 are SGHRS and YFSETQ. The CDR3 coding sequence is TGCGCCAGCAGGGCCGATAGCAATCAGCCCCAGCATTTT. This codes for CASRADSNQPQHF.

V gene TRBV5-1 combines with J gene TRBJ1-1; D ambiguous. Germline values: CDR1 SGHRS, CDR2 YFSETQ. The CDR3 is 15 amino acids. Trimming shortened V by 4 bases and J by 2 bases, and 15 bases separated the two germline ends. The CDR3 region has the DNA TGCGCCAGCAGCCGCGAGGGCACCTACAACACTGAAGCTTTCTTT. Translating gives CASSREGTYNTEAFF.

The chain links TRBV2 to TRBJ2-3; 10 bases align to TRBD2. V lost 3 bases to trimming and J lost 4 bases; unmatched junction nucleotides: 4. The CDR3 covers 15 residues. CDR1 and CDR2 from the germline V gene are SNHLY and FYNNEI. DNA for the CDR3: TGTGCCAGCAGTGAGGAGCGGGGGGGCCCAGATACGCAGTATTTT. Its translation is CASSEERGGPDTQYF.

V is TRBV2 and J is TRBJ2-3; 8 bases agree with TRBD2. J gave up 0 bases and V 4 bases, and 6 bases lay outside the gene matches. Germline loops: CDR1 SNHLY, CDR2 FYNNEI. The CDR3 length is 16 residues. The DNA of the CDR3 is TGTGCCAGCAGTGTTTTTCCTAGCGGGAGCACAGATACGCAGTATTTT. This codes for CASSVFPSGSTDTQYF.

The table lists this clone with a count of one. At the DNA level, this CDR3 is encoded by other sequences in the same sample as well. The chain joins TRBV14 to TRBJ2-7; D is undetermined. The CDR3 has 13 amino acids. With 1 base removed from V and 3 bases from J, the gap between germline ends came to 7 bases. Germline-derived CDR1 and CDR2 are SGHDN and FVKESK. Written as DNA, the CDR3 is TGTGCCAGCAGCCAAGTAAACGGCTACGAGCAGTACTTC. It is translated as CASSQVNGYEQYF.

V is TRBV5-1 and J is TRBJ2-1; unclear D gene. Trimming took off 2 bases at V and 7 bases at J, with 10 bases between the two ends. The CDR3 consists of 13 residues. Germline V gives CDR1 SGHRS, CDR2 YFSETQ. The DNA of the CDR3 is TGCGCCAGCAGCTTCGGTTTTCCAAATGAGCAGTTCTTC. Encoded protein: CASSFGFPNEQFF.

V and J are TRBV2 and TRBJ2-1; tentative D call: TRBD1 (6 bases). CDR3 length equals 17 residues. Germline V CDR1 and CDR2: SNHLY, FYNNEI. The V and J ends lost 3 bases and 2 bases respectively, with 17 bases between them. The CDR3 protein is CASSELDRTTAYNEQFF. The CDR3 DNA follows: TGTGCCAGCAGTGAGTTGGACAGAACCACCGCCTACAATGAGCAGTTCTTC.

The chain employs TRBV7-9 and TRBJ2-1; 16 positions agree with TRBD2. The CDR3 consists of 18 residues. J lost 4 bases, V lost 1 base, and 4 bases had no gene match. The germline gives CDR1 SEHNR, CDR2 FQNEAQ (reference sequence). The CDR3 protein is CASSLGGLAGGLYNEQFF. The CDR3 DNA reads as TGTGCCAGCAGCTTAGGGGGACTAGCGGGAGGGCTTTACAATGAGCAGTTCTTC.

The chain links TRBV30 to TRBJ2-2; 7 positions agree with TRBD2. The CDR3 loop spans 15 amino acids. Germline V gene sequence: CDR1 GTSNPN, CDR2 SVGIG (reference sequence). Germline trimming cut 5 bases from V and 7 bases from J; bases unmatched to any gene: 13. Written as DNA, the CDR3 is TGTGCCTGGGAGGGAATAGGCGGGAGTGGCGGGGAGCTGTTTTTT. It yields the protein CAWEGIGGSGGELFF.

In the case of this clone: This specimen includes other DNA sequences encoding the same CDR3. The chain has TRBV7-8 and TRBJ2-2; D unclear. The CDR3 length is 14 residues. V gave up 6 bases and J gave up 2 bases, with 10 bases separating them. Germline V CDR1 and CDR2: SGHVS, FQNEAQ. The CDR3 spells CASSFDLNTGELFF. CDR3 DNA sequence: TGTGCCAGCAGTTTCGACTTAAACACCGGGGAGCTGTTTTTT.

The chain recombines TRBV28 with TRBJ2-7; D is tentatively TRBD1 or TRBD2 (5 bases each). Per germline, CDR1 MDHEN and CDR2 SYDVKM. The CDR3 is 16 residues long. V lost 5 bases and J lost 3, with 20 bases in between. CDR3 sequence: CASSATSGGTYYEQYF. The DNA of the CDR3 is TGTGCCAGCAGTGCAACTAGTGGGGGAACATACTACGAGCAGTACTTC.